This TCR beta chain is from a study of CD8+ T cells in alopecia areata. At the level of the study: Each day, treated patients took oral tofacitinib twice, at 5 to 10 mg per dose. Notes on the study in general: Clarity of TCR sharing across patients fell short of that in mice, possibly HLA-related.

Individuals with alopecia areata gave both lesional scalp punch biopsies and peripheral blood for collection. Separation by sorting yielded CD4+ and CD8+ T cells from PBMCs. Of note for this clone: The antigen is unknown.

Trimming pared 5 bases from V and 2 bases from J, leaving 4 bases between. This CDR3 contains 11 residues. Germline loops: CDR1 SEHNR, CDR2 FQNEAQ (reference sequence). Sequencing relied on a cDNA template that was reverse transcribed from extracted RNA. Method: immunoSEQ multiplex PCR; TCRdb's copy keeps in-frame clones and lacks some. Found here are 65,000 to 75,000 clones, approximately 46% of them singletons; the top ten hold roughly 15%. The starting material was CD8+ T cells sorted from blood, obtained at week 0. V is TRBV7-9 and J is TRBJ2-7, with D hard to call. The receptor's source is a human donor with alopecia areata. This CDR3 is CASSTPYEQYF. The CDR3 DNA reads TGTGCCAGCAGCACCCCCTACGAGCAGTACTTC.